This is a list of T cell receptor beta chains from one sample in a study of vaccination and CD4 T cells after COVID-19. TCRdb re-derived calls from the PCR reads in MiXCR, one entry per CDR3 protein. This table holds around 10,000 distinct CDR3 sequences, around 58% found once. Antigen specificity for these receptors is unknown. Sequences were obtained from CD4+ T cells from blood, cultured in vitro. All receptors derive from a human donor who had recovered from COVID-19. CDR3s leave out the opening cysteine and the closing phenylalanine or tryptophan. The D gene is left open where the match is weak.

v_call: TRBV5-4
d_call: .
cdr3_aa: ASSSQGTDTQY

v_call: TRBV19
d_call: .
cdr3_aa: ASSMGGGKDYNEQF

v_call: TRBV19
d_call: TRBD1
cdr3_aa: ASSGGLPSPLH

v_call: TRBV28
d_call: .
cdr3_aa: ASRFEVGWTDSNQPQH

v_call: TRBV20-1
d_call: .
cdr3_aa: SVEGRFNNYGYT

v_call: TRBV6-1
d_call: TRBD1
cdr3_aa: ASSELDRVPY

v_call: TRBV20-1
d_call: TRBD1
cdr3_aa: SAQPGQGAPEAF

v_call: TRBV2
d_call: .
cdr3_aa: ASRLPNSPLH

v_call: TRBV2
d_call: TRBD1
cdr3_aa: ASSEAPPGGESQPQH

v_call: TRBV11-2
d_call: TRBD2
cdr3_aa: ASSLRGRGGADTQY

v_call: TRBV20-1
d_call: .
cdr3_aa: SATGLPYEQY

v_call: TRBV20-1
d_call: TRBD1
cdr3_aa: SARENRGNTEAF

v_call: TRBV7-2
d_call: .
cdr3_aa: ASSLGAGEKLF

v_call: TRBV20-1
d_call: .
cdr3_aa: SARDSGGRESDTQY

v_call: TRBV7-2
d_call: .
cdr3_aa: ASSLDPGSEAF

v_call: TRBV6-5
d_call: .
cdr3_aa: ASSYSGGNTEAF

v_call: TRBV2
d_call: .
cdr3_aa: AGRQDAYEQY

v_call: TRBV30
d_call: TRBD1
cdr3_aa: AWDGQGYTEAF

v_call: TRBV30
d_call: TRBD1
cdr3_aa: AWSVGGRLNTEAF

v_call: TRBV12-3/TRBV12-4
d_call: .
cdr3_aa: ASSWATGIYGYT

v_call: TRBV6-1
d_call: TRBD1
cdr3_aa: ASRHRDSSGNTIY

v_call: TRBV6-1
d_call: .
cdr3_aa: ASSESGDRGYGYT

v_call: TRBV7-2
d_call: .
cdr3_aa: ASSLDSGSGNTIY

v_call: TRBV11-2
d_call: .
cdr3_aa: ASSRGSVGDTQY

v_call: TRBV28
d_call: TRBD1
cdr3_aa: ASSLAGQGAETQY

v_call: TRBV20-1
d_call: .
cdr3_aa: SARDARRDEKLF

v_call: TRBV20-1
d_call: TRBD2
cdr3_aa: SASPLTSGAGDTQY

v_call: TRBV24-1
d_call: .
cdr3_aa: ATLLRRGSSGNTIY

v_call: TRBV20-1
d_call: .
cdr3_aa: SARDIRGADNEQF

v_call: TRBV6-1
d_call: .
cdr3_aa: ASTVTLGTQY

v_call: TRBV5-1
d_call: .
cdr3_aa: ASSPAGDTNTEAF

v_call: TRBV6-1
d_call: .
cdr3_aa: ASRMTEYNSPLH

v_call: TRBV12-3/TRBV12-4
d_call: .
cdr3_aa: ASRNREGSYNEQF

v_call: TRBV29-1
d_call: TRBD1
cdr3_aa: SVKAGGESTDTQY

v_call: TRBV6-2/TRBV6-3
d_call: TRBD1
cdr3_aa: ASSYSQGAGHWSQY

v_call: TRBV6-1
d_call: TRBD1
cdr3_aa: ASSGGQGRTGELF

v_call: TRBV7-9
d_call: .
cdr3_aa: ASSLAYNTEAF

v_call: TRBV10-2
d_call: .
cdr3_aa: ASGPGPLDQPQH

v_call: TRBV6-2/TRBV6-3
d_call: .
cdr3_aa: ASSPDGGMNTEAF

v_call: TRBV9
d_call: .
cdr3_aa: ASSVGSSGANVLT

v_call: TRBV19
d_call: TRBD2
cdr3_aa: ASSIQLAGAGSYNEQF

v_call: TRBV25-1
d_call: .
cdr3_aa: ASSEYLGQTIYGYT

v_call: TRBV20-1
d_call: .
cdr3_aa: SARWGRISYNEQF

v_call: TRBV4-3
d_call: TRBD1
cdr3_aa: ASSQDSGQGETQY

v_call: TRBV11-2
d_call: TRBD1
cdr3_aa: ASSLRGLVGELF

v_call: TRBV11-2
d_call: .
cdr3_aa: ASSLGQQTYEQY

v_call: TRBV19
d_call: TRBD1
cdr3_aa: ASSTTTGGGTEAF

v_call: TRBV21-1
d_call: .
cdr3_aa: ASSIHRNPTNEKLF

v_call: TRBV2
d_call: TRBD1
cdr3_aa: ASEGEGATALGQPQH

v_call: TRBV12-3/TRBV12-4
d_call: .
cdr3_aa: ASSLGGRNTIY

v_call: TRBV20-1
d_call: TRBD1
cdr3_aa: SIGGQVGQPQH

v_call: TRBV19
d_call: .
cdr3_aa: ASSIEGLSSEAF

v_call: TRBV20-1
d_call: .
cdr3_aa: SGTALSYEQY

v_call: TRBV18
d_call: .
cdr3_aa: ASTRDGAGTEAF

v_call: TRBV29-1
d_call: .
cdr3_aa: SVAGQRVYEQY